Shown below are 19 T cell receptor beta chains from a single sample sequenced in a study of control samples from healthy donors and cancer patients. The data were produced by immunoSEQ multiplex PCR, yet TCRdb's version contains in-frame clones alone and is incomplete. This table has 40,000 to 50,000 clones, more than 65% appearing once. Material for sequencing was formalin-fixed, paraffin-embedded tissue. The receptors here all came from a male donor with melanoma.

This clone was counted once. The chain links TRBV6-1 to TRBJ2-7, with D perhaps TRBD1 or TRBD2 (5 bases each). The CDR3 totals 15 residues. Per the germline V gene, CDR1 is MNHNS and CDR2 is SASEGT. The germline V and J ends were trimmed by 1 base and 0 bases, with 10 bases remaining between them. For the CDR3, the DNA is TGTGCCAGCAGTGAAGAGGGGAGCAGCTCCTACGAGCAGTACTTC. This codes for CASSEEGSSSYEQYF.

V is TRBV18 and J is TRBJ1-5, with D tentatively TRBD1 (6 bases). CDR1 KGHSH and CDR2 LQKENI come from the germline V gene. CDR3 length equals 13 residues. V shed 4 bases and J shed 6 bases, with 10 bases lying between them. The DNA for the CDR3 is TGTGCCAGCTCACAAGACAGGAGTCAGCCCCAGCATTTT. This codes for CASSQDRSQPQHF. The full variable domain, in which reference TRBV18 and TRBJ1-5 provide the parts outside the CDR3, is NAGVMQNPRHLVRRRGQEARLRCSPMKGHSHVYWYRQLPEEGLKFMVYLQKENIIDESGMPKERFSAEFPKEGPSILRIQQVVRGDSAAYFCASSQDRSQPQHFGDGTRLSIL.

This chain links TRBV19 with TRBJ2-1, with D unclear. CDR1 is LNHDA, CDR2 SQIVND, per germline (reference sequence). The V end was cut by 8 bases, the J end by 4 bases, with 6 bases between. CDR3 size: 11 residues. DNA for the CDR3: TGTGCCAGTCAGGAATACAATGAGCAGTTCTTC. Translated, it gives CASQEYNEQFF.

V gene TRBV7-6 combines with J gene TRBJ2-7; D possibly corresponds to TRBD1 (8 bases). The ends were cut back, 2 bases at V and 4 bases at J, with 18 bases in the middle. The CDR3 covers 16 residues. Per germline, CDR1 SGHVS and CDR2 FNYEAQ. This CDR3 is CASSLTGGQGAYEQYF. CDR3 DNA sequence: TGTGCCAGCAGCTTAACGGGGGGCCAGGGGGCTTACGAGCAGTACTTC.

The CDR3 loop reads CASTDRGAGTEAFF. CDR3 sequence (DNA): TGTGCCAGCACCGACCGGGGGGCCGGCACTGAAGCTTTCTTT. The chain is built from TRBV2 and TRBJ1-1; tentatively, D is TRBD1 (6 bases). V lost 7 bases, J lost 4 bases, and 16 bases lay in between. Germline CDR1 and CDR2: SNHLY and FYNNEI. This CDR3 is 14 amino acids long. The full variable domain, in which reference TRBV2 and TRBJ1-1 provide the parts outside the CDR3, is EPEVTQTPSHQVTQMGQEVILRCVPISNHLYFYWYRQILGQKVEFLVSFYNNEISEKSEIFDDQFSVERPDGSNFTLKIRSTKLEDSAMYFCASTDRGAGTEAFFGQGTRLTVV.

This clone appeared many times. The sample has other DNA sequences that encode this CDR3 too. This chain links TRBV19 with TRBJ1-2; D is undetermined. CDR1 is LNHDA, CDR2 SQIVND, per germline (reference sequence). CDR3 length: 17 residues. Trimming pared 4 bases from V and 4 bases from J, leaving 22 bases between. The CDR3 loop is CASSSLEGSRYSYGYTF. The CDR3 coding sequence is TGTGCCAGTAGTAGCTTGGAAGGGTCCCGTTATAGCTATGGCTACACCTTC.

This sequence joins TRBV15 and TRBJ1-4, with TRBD1 matching over 9 bases. Germline lookup yields CDR1 LNHNV and CDR2 YYDKDF (reference sequence). With 1 base clipped from V and 7 bases from J, the junction kept 7 bases outside the gene matches. The CDR3 contains 16 residues. The CDR3 protein is CATSRGDRVGGEKLFF. DNA of the CDR3: TGTGCCACCAGCAGAGGGGACAGGGTTGGTGGTGAAAAACTGTTTTTT.

The gene calls are TRBV5-8 and TRBJ2-7; TRBD1 might be the D (6 bases). CDR3 size: 14 residues. Trimming cost V 4 bases and J 0 bases, with 11 bases left between them. Germline CDR1 is SGHTS and CDR2 is YDEGEE. CDR3 bases: TGTGCCAGCAGCCTAACAGGGCTCTCCTACGAGCAGTACTTC. It encodes CASSLTGLSYEQYF.

This sequence joins TRBV9 and TRBJ2-7; D possibly corresponds to TRBD2 (6 bases). CDR3 length equals 15 residues. V lost 4 bases, J lost 2 bases, and 16 bases lay in between. Germline assignment: CDR1 SGDLS and CDR2 YYNGEE. The CDR3 nucleotides are TGTGCCAGCAGCCCCGTGAGCGGGTGGACCTACGAGCAGTACTTC. Translation gives CASSPVSGWTYEQYF.

The genes are TRBV19 and TRBJ2-1; tentative D call: TRBD2 (5 bases). The CDR3 totals 13 residues. Between the trimmed V and J ends, which lost 1 base and 4 bases, there was a span of 5 bases. From germline, CDR1 is LNHDA and CDR2 SQIVND (reference sequence). CDR3 loop: CASSIAGYNEQFF. CDR3 DNA sequence: TGTGCCAGTAGTATAGCGGGGTACAATGAGCAGTTCTTC.

This clone was observed a handful of times. The V gene is TRBV24-1, the J gene TRBJ2-1, with no clear D. Germline-derived CDR1 and CDR2 are KGHDR and SFDVKD. The length of the CDR3 is 11 residues. Trimming removed 1 base from V and 12 bases from J, with 6 bases in between. The CDR3 bases are TGTGCCACCAGTGATTTCCACGGGCAGTTCTTC. It translates to CATSDFHGQFF.

This clone has a handful of counts. Distinct nucleotide sequences in the sample also encode this CDR3. The chain uses TRBV7-6 and TRBJ2-7; a weak D match, TRBD2 (7 bases). The V end was cut by 3 bases, the J end by 3 bases, with 18 bases between. The CDR3 is 16 residues long. Germline assignment: CDR1 SGHVS and CDR2 FNYEAQ. Here the CDR3 DNA reads TGTGCCAGCAGCTTGAGGGGGGGCGGGTCTGACTACGAGCAGTACTTC. Its translation: CASSLRGGGSDYEQYF.

The V gene is TRBV20-1, the J gene TRBJ1-2, with D maybe TRBD1 (5 bases). Germline loops: CDR1 DFQATT, CDR2 SNEGSKA (reference sequence). The CDR3 runs 11 residues. The V end lost 2 bases, the J end lost 7 bases, and 8 bases lay between the germline ends. In DNA form, the CDR3 reads TGCAGTGCTAGATACCAGGGTGGCTACACCTTC. This translates into CSARYQGGYTF.

The chain recombines TRBV19 with TRBJ1-2; D ambiguous. The germline CDR1 and CDR2 sequences are LNHDA and SQIVND (reference sequence). Trimming shortened V by 3 bases and J by 4 bases, and 9 bases separated the two germline ends. The CDR3 contains 13 residues. The CDR3 is CASSMQDLYGYTF. For the CDR3, the DNA is TGTGCCAGTAGTATGCAGGACCTCTATGGCTACACCTTC.

The J gene is TRBJ2-7, the V gene TRBV7-2; 8 positions match TRBD2. The V gene's germline CDR1 is SGHTA and CDR2 FQGNSA. The CDR3 runs 14 residues. V gave up 5 bases and J gave up 2 bases; unmatched junction bases: 5. The CDR3 spells CASSPAGGTYEQYF. The CDR3 DNA reads as TGTGCCAGCAGCCCCGCGGGAGGAACCTACGAGCAGTACTTC.

The V call is TRBV24-1, the J call TRBJ2-3, with D perhaps matching TRBD2 (5 bases). The length of the CDR3 is 12 residues. Germline V CDR1 and CDR2: KGHDR, SFDVKD. The V end lost 4 bases, the J end lost 6 bases, and 7 bases lay between the germline ends. The CDR3 region has the DNA TGTGCCACCAGTGACTTAGCGGATACGCAGTATTTT. It yields the protein CATSDLADTQYF.

The chain is built from TRBV4-1 and TRBJ2-5, with 10 bases aligning to TRBD2. The J segment lost 5 bases and the V segment lost 0 bases, leaving 3 bases of the junction unmatched. Germline V gene lookup returns CDR1 MGHRA and CDR2 YSYEKL. This CDR3 has 15 amino acids. CDR3 protein: CASSQDPSGSETQYF. The CDR3 DNA reads as TGCGCCAGCAGCCAAGACCCTAGCGGGAGTGAGACCCAGTACTTC.

The chain has TRBV19 and TRBJ2-6; TRBD2 agrees at 8 bases. The CDR3 covers 15 residues. The trim removed 3 bases at V and 2 bases at J, leaving 0 bases unmatched. Per germline, CDR1 LNHDA and CDR2 SQIVND (reference sequence). CDR3 amino acids: CASSIGGAGANVLTF. CDR3 coding DNA: TGTGCCAGTAGTATCGGGGGGGCTGGGGCCAACGTCCTGACTTTC. Using reference TRBV19 and TRBJ2-6 for the parts outside the CDR3, the full variable domain is DGGITQSPKYLFRKEGQNVTLSCEQNLNHDAMYWYRQDPGQGLRLIYYSQIVNDFQKGDIAEGYSVSREKKESFPLTVTSAQKNPTAFYLCASSIGGAGANVLTFGAGSRLTVL.

This clone was picked up a small number of times. The chain employs TRBV3-1 (or the pseudogene TRBV3-2) and TRBJ2-7; D is perhaps TRBD1 (5 bases). The CDR3 has 15 residues. Germline V gene data show CDR1 as LGHDT and CDR2 as YNNKEL (reference sequence). V lost 4 bases and J lost 0, with 13 bases in between. This chain's CDR3 is CASSLRRQSSYEQYF. The CDR3 bases are TGTGCCAGCAGCCTAAGAAGACAGAGCTCCTACGAGCAGTACTTC.